This T cell receptor (beta chain) was captured in a study of shared clonotypes between healthy human individuals. Profiling relied on immunoSEQ multiplex PCR, and the TCRdb table lists in-frame clones only, not all of them. This sample has 330,000 or so clones, with around four fifths found just once. Donors, healthy HIV-negative adults, lacked recent acute infections or vaccinations. Nashville, Tennessee was home to all donors, who were Caucasian adults. Material for sequencing was memory CD4+ T cells sorted from blood. Subset specified: CD45RA-negative fraction. The sequence came from a man younger than 45 in good health.

Here the CDR3 reads CASSQGQGREDEQYF. The CDR3 bases are TGTGCCAGCAGCCAGGGACAGGGAAGGGAGGACGAGCAGTACTTC. The V call is TRBV4-2, the J call TRBJ2-7; 9 bases align to TRBD1. There are 15 residues in the CDR3. The germline CDR1 and CDR2 sequences are LGHNA and YNFKEQ. J gave up 5 bases and V 3 bases, and 8 bases lay outside the gene matches.